What follows are 27 T cell receptor beta chains derived from one specimen sequenced in a study of chemoradiotherapy in HPV16-positive cancers. Using immunoSEQ multiplex PCR, the repertoire was profiled, and TCRdb retains in-frame clones only, with some absent. This repertoire shows about 9,500 clones, around 82% found once; its top ten account for around 2.8%. Specimen: blood, collected from a patient who underwent chemoradiotherapy. The receptors here all came from a human donor with HPV-associated anogenital cancer.

V usage is TRBV9 and J usage is TRBJ1-1; D not resolved. The V gene's germline CDR1 is SGDLS and CDR2 YYNGEE. The CDR3 covers 13 residues. Trimming left V 2 bases short and J 3 bases short, with 8 bases between. The CDR3 is CASSVRDDTEAFF. The CDR3 DNA is TGTGCCAGCAGCGTTCGCGACGACACTGAAGCTTTCTTT.

This rearrangement joins TRBV29-1 to TRBJ2-7; D remains ambiguous. The CDR3 totals 13 residues. Trimming removed 1 base at V and 4 bases at J, with 11 bases between. The germline V gene has CDR1 SQVTM and CDR2 ANQGSEA. The CDR3, as DNA: TGCAGCGTTGAAGGATCTACCCGGTACGAGCAGTACTTC. This gives the protein CSVEGSTRYEQYF.

The chain couples TRBV6-1 to TRBJ1-1; no clear D gene. The ends were cut back, 4 bases at V and 11 bases at J, with 17 bases in the middle. CDR3 size: 13 residues. CDR1 and CDR2 (germline): MNHNS, SASEGT. CDR3 protein: CASSVKVEGLAFF. CDR3 sequence (DNA): TGTGCCAGCAGTGTAAAAGTTGAGGGTCTGGCTTTCTTT.

As regards this clone: One end of the junction does not line up with germline, which may come from a read error. The rearrangement uses TRBV7-7 and TRBJ1-2, with 8 bases aligning to TRBD1. The CDR3 length is 13 residues. Germline V gene data show CDR1 as SSHAT and CDR2 as FNYEAQ (reference sequence). DNA of the CDR3: TGTGCTAGCAGCTTAGAGTTCGGACAGGGTGTAACCTTC. Translation gives CASSLEFGQGVTF.

The chain recombines TRBV5-1 with TRBJ1-6; perhaps TRBD1 as D (6 bases). Trimming stripped 0 bases from V and 13 bases from J, with 8 bases between. The CDR3 runs to 12 residues. Germline V gene lookup returns CDR1 SGHRS and CDR2 YFSETQ. Written as DNA, the CDR3 is TGCGCCAGCAGCTTGGAGGGGGAGCCCCTCCACTTT. Amino acids: CASSLEGEPLHF.

V gene TRBV27 combines with J gene TRBJ1-5; no clear D gene. The CDR3 totals 12 residues. Deletions cut 9 bases from V and 7 bases from J, with 13 bases between. Germline CDR1 MNHEY, CDR2 SMNVEV (reference sequence). The CDR3 DNA reads TGTGCCAGAGCAGAGAAATCGCAGCCCCAGCATTTT. It encodes CARAEKSQPQHF.

The chain combines TRBV5-1 with TRBJ2-5; 8 nucleotides line up with TRBD1. From germline, CDR1 is SGHRS and CDR2 YFSETQ. The CDR3 extends over 15 amino acids. V shed 1 base and J 5 bases; nucleotides not matched to a gene: 7. The CDR3 DNA reads as TGCGCCAGCAGCTTGTACCAGGGGGCTCGCGAGACCCAGTACTTC. It encodes CASSLYQGARETQYF.

The rearrangement links TRBV6-5 to TRBJ2-1; D remains unclear. Germline values: CDR1 MNHEY, CDR2 SVGAGI. The CDR3 covers 14 residues. The V end was cut by 0 bases, the J end by 6 bases, with 9 bases between. Here the CDR3 reads CASSYSSIANEQFF. For the CDR3, the DNA is TGTGCCAGCAGTTACTCTTCAATAGCCAATGAGCAGTTCTTC.

The V call is TRBV28, the J call TRBJ2-3; unclear D gene. In germline, CDR1 is MDHEN, CDR2 SYDVKM. The germline V and J ends were trimmed by 10 bases and 6 bases, with 8 bases remaining between them. There are 10 residues in the CDR3. As DNA, the CDR3 is TGTGCCACGATGAAGGATACGCAGTATTTT. It translates to CATMKDTQYF.

The chain links TRBV6-1 to TRBJ1-2; the D gene is possibly TRBD1 (6 bases). Deletions cut 6 bases from V and 6 bases from J, with 14 bases between. CDR1 and CDR2 (germline): MNHNS, SASEGT. The CDR3 runs 13 residues. In DNA, the CDR3 is TGTGCCAGCAGGCCGACAGGTGGGAATGGCTACACCTTC. Protein product: CASRPTGGNGYTF.

The chain combines TRBV2 with TRBJ2-1; D possibly uses TRBD1 or TRBD2 (5 bases each). This CDR3 comprises 15 residues. V was pared by 5 bases and J by 8 bases, with 19 bases between. Germline-derived CDR1 and CDR2 are SNHLY and FYNNEI. CDR3: CASSRLGTLRDEQFF. The CDR3 DNA sequence: TGTGCCAGCAGTCGGCTCGGGACCCTCAGGGATGAGCAGTTCTTC.

This clone was seen a handful of times. The chain has TRBV18 and TRBJ2-7; TRBD1 might be the D (6 bases). The CDR3 spans 14 residues. The germline gives CDR1 KGHSH, CDR2 LQKENI. The ends were cut back, 2 bases at V and 3 bases at J, with 11 bases in the middle. The CDR3: CASSPSEGHYEQYF. In DNA form, the CDR3 reads TGTGCCAGCTCACCAAGTGAGGGACACTACGAGCAGTACTTC.

V gene TRBV6-1 combines with J gene TRBJ2-3; 9 bases are shared with TRBD2. The J segment lost 1 base and the V segment lost 1 base, leaving 0 bases of the junction unmatched. The CDR3 runs to 15 residues. Germline values: CDR1 MNHNS, CDR2 SASEGT. CDR3 loop: CASSEERGGTDTQYF. CDR3 DNA sequence: TGTGCCAGCAGTGAAGAGCGGGGGGGCACAGATACGCAGTATTTT.

The V and J genes are TRBV20-1 and TRBJ2-7; D gene ambiguous. Germline V CDR1 and CDR2: DFQATT, SNEGSKA (reference sequence). This CDR3 has 11 residues. Trimming took 3 bases from V and 3 from J, leaving 6 bases between them. CDR3 residues: CSARSVYEQYF. The CDR3 DNA reads TGCAGTGCTAGGTCCGTCTACGAGCAGTACTTC.

J is TRBJ1-2 and V is TRBV4-1; TRBD1 matches at 7 bases. This CDR3 is built from 15 residues. V trimming: 0 bases; J trimming: 4 bases; junction bases outside the gene matches: 5. CDR1 is MGHRA and CDR2 is YSYEKL in the germline V gene. CDR3 DNA: TGCGCCAGCAGCCAAGATGGGGACAGTTTCTATGGCTACACCTTC. Its translation: CASSQDGDSFYGYTF.

The DNA of the CDR3 is TGTGCTAGTGGTTCTCGACCCCTGGAGGATACGCAGTATTTT. It codes for CASGSRPLEDTQYF. The chain employs TRBV12-5 and TRBJ2-3; D unclear. CDR1 is LGHNT, CDR2 FRNRAP, per germline. This CDR3 has 14 residues. V was clipped by 4 bases and J by 6 bases, with 14 bases between them.

V usage is TRBV5-1 and J usage is TRBJ2-3; possibly TRBD2 for D (6 bases). The V gene's germline CDR1 is SGHRS and CDR2 YFSETQ. CDR3 length: 16 amino acids. With 0 bases removed from V and 1 base from J, the gap between germline ends came to 12 bases. In nucleotides, the CDR3 is TGCGCCAGCAGCTTGGGACTAGACGGGGGCACAGATACGCAGTATTTT. Amino acids: CASSLGLDGGTDTQYF.

The chain links TRBV27 to TRBJ1-2, with TRBD1 identical over 11 bases. CDR3 length equals 16 residues. Germline V gene sequence: CDR1 MNHEY, CDR2 SMNVEV (reference sequence). The V segment lost 5 bases and the J segment 6 bases; nucleotides outside the gene matches: 11. CDR3 region: CASSQTGDRGLDGYTF. CDR3 sequence (DNA): TGTGCCAGCAGTCAAACCGGGGACAGGGGGTTGGATGGCTACACCTTC.

The J gene is TRBJ2-5, the V gene TRBV7-9; D not resolved. Per germline, CDR1 SEHNR and CDR2 FQNEAQ (reference sequence). This CDR3 spans 15 amino acids. Trimming removed 5 bases from V and 4 bases from J, with 17 bases in between. This CDR3 is CASSTTYPWGETQYF. Written as DNA, the CDR3 is TGTGCCAGCAGCACCACATACCCCTGGGGAGAGACCCAGTACTTC.

This clone has only one observation. The chain carries TRBV28 and TRBJ2-7; TRBD2 matches 12 bases. The CDR3 sequence is 19 residues long. CDR1 is MDHEN and CDR2 is SYDVKM in the germline V gene. J gave up 1 base and V 2 bases, and 12 bases lay outside the gene matches. CDR3 amino acids: CASSLLGGVLAGGSYEQYF. For the CDR3, the DNA is TGTGCCAGCAGTTTACTCGGTGGGGTACTAGCGGGGGGTTCCTACGAGCAGTACTTC.

The chain joins TRBV10-3 to TRBJ2-3; D not certain. Germline CDR1 ENHRY, CDR2 SYGVKD. Deletions cut 3 bases from V and 5 bases from J, with 3 bases between. This CDR3 is 11 amino acids long. As DNA, the CDR3 is TGTGCCATCAGTGAATTAGATACGCAGTATTTT. This codes for CAISELDTQYF.

The gene calls are TRBV4-3 and TRBJ2-3; D remains unclear. The CDR3 spans 14 residues. The V end was cut by 4 bases, the J end by 4 bases, with 12 bases between. The germline V gene encodes CDR1 LGHNA and CDR2 YSLEER. CDR3 residues: CASSRLDSSDTQYF. The CDR3 DNA follows: TGCGCCAGCAGCCGTCTTGATAGCTCAGATACGCAGTATTTT.

The rearrangement uses TRBV5-1 and TRBJ2-3; D remains unclear. Trimming removed 0 bases from V and 3 bases from J, with 2 bases in between. The germline V gene encodes CDR1 SGHRS and CDR2 YFSETQ. The CDR3 length is 12 residues. CDR3 in DNA: TGCGCCAGCAGCTTGGTAACAGATACGCAGTATTTT. Translation: CASSLVTDTQYF.

This clone turned up a few times. The chain has TRBV5-4 and TRBJ2-7; tentative D call: TRBD2 (6 bases). The V end lost 1 base, the J end lost 6 bases, and 17 bases lay between the germline ends. The CDR3 is made up of 15 amino acids. Germline values: CDR1 SGHNT, CDR2 YYREEE (reference sequence). The CDR3 nucleotides are TGTGCCAGCAGCTTGTCGGGGGTAATATCTGCCGAGCAGTACTTC. It specifies CASSLSGVISAEQYF.

This chain links TRBV2 with TRBJ1-1; D remains ambiguous. Trimming took 4 bases from V and 6 from J, leaving 12 bases between them. CDR3 length: 13 residues. CDR1 SNHLY and CDR2 FYNNEI come from the germline V gene. CDR3 in DNA: TGTGCCAGCAGTGCGGAGCTCCGCCCTGAAGCTTTCTTT. Amino acid sequence: CASSAELRPEAFF.

This rearrangement joins TRBV2 to TRBJ2-7, with a tentative D call TRBD1 (5 bases). The CDR3 contains 13 residues. Trimming left V 5 bases short and J 2 bases short, with 10 bases between. The germline V gene has CDR1 SNHLY and CDR2 FYNNEI. The CDR3 DNA is TGTGCCAGCAGTTCGGACACTACCTACGAGCAGTACTTC. It specifies CASSSDTTYEQYF.

This sequence joins TRBV28 and TRBJ2-3; TRBD2 might be the D (6 bases). This CDR3 is built from 13 residues. Looked up from germline, CDR1 is MDHEN and CDR2 is SYDVKM. Trimming took 6 bases from V and 4 from J, leaving 11 bases between them. This CDR3 reads CASSRGGADTQYF. DNA for the CDR3: TGTGCCAGCAGCCGGGGCGGGGCAGATACGCAGTATTTT.